This section outlines one TCR beta chain sequence together with its context. The target antigen is unknown. V lost 4 bases and J lost 4, with 4 bases in between. This CDR3 spans 11 amino acids. CDR1 and CDR2 (germline): SNHLY, FYNNEI. Clones were sequenced by immunoSEQ multiplex PCR, and TCRdb holds only the in-frame ones, with some missing. The sample records about 19,000 clones, just over 75% being singletons. The data stem from a study of CD4 T cells in relation to SARS-CoV-2 and coronaviruses. Overall study context: ViraFEST: roughly ten-day antigen culture of PBMCs, then TCR beta CDR3 sequencing.

Before the COVID-19 pandemic, during about 2010-2018, CD4+ T cells were taken from unexposed donors. The cells were cultured for about ten days before CD4+ T cells were isolated. Fresh IL-2 medium replaced half the medium on days 3 and 7. Study findings and constraints: Pre-pandemic and post-infection samples never came from the same donor. SARS-CoV-2-driven expansion was significantly weaker in crossreactive than monoreactive clones.

The V and J genes are TRBV2 and TRBJ1-2; D remains ambiguous. The specimen was CD4+ T cells from PBMCs, cultured in vitro. The source is a human donor in good health. CDR3 protein: CASSASYGYTF. In nucleotides, the CDR3 is TGTGCCAGCAGTGCGAGCTATGGCTACACCTTC.